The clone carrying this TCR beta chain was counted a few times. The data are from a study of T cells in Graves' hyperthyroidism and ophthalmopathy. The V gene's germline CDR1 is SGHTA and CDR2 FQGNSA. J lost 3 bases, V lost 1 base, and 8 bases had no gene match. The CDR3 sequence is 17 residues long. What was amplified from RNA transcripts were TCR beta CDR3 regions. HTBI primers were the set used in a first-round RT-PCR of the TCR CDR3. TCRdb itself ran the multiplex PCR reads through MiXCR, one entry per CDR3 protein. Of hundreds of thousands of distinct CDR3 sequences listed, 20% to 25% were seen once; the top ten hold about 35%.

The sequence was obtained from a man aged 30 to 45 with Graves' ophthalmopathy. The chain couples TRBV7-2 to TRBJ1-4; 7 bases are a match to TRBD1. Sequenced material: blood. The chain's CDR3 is CASSLGGGGIANEKLFF. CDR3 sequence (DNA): TGTGCCAGCAGCTTAGGTGGAGGGGGCATCGCTAATGAAAAACTGTTTTTT.